The 22 T cell receptor beta chains presented below share a single source sample, sequenced in a study of cytomegalovirus exposure and HLA in healthy donors. Primers for the PCR totalled 60 Vbeta and 13 Jbeta. Clones were read by immunoSEQ multiplex PCR, and TCRdb kept only the in-frame ones, dropping some. The sample lists 120,000 to 150,000 clones; around 85% were seen once. The sequenced material came from PBMCs. Receptors were obtained from a woman aged 45-60 years in good health and CMV-seropositive.

The chain couples TRBV9 to TRBJ1-6; maybe TRBD1 (5 bases). Germline V lookup: CDR1 SGDLS, CDR2 YYNGEE. V lost 3 bases and J lost 13, with 14 bases in between. The CDR3 runs to 13 residues. The CDR3 DNA reads as TGTGCCAGCAGCGCGTCGGACATAAACCCCCTCCACTTT. The encoded protein is CASSASDINPLHF. The full variable domain, rest sourced from reference TRBV9 and TRBJ1-6, is DSGVTQTPKHLITATGQRVTLRCSPRSGDLSVYWYQQSLDQGLQFLIQYYNGEERAKGNILERFSAQQFPDLHSELNLSSLELGDSALYFCASSASDINPLHFGNGTRLTVT.

This clone was picked up one time. The chain combines TRBV11-2 with TRBJ2-3; 11 bases align to TRBD2. The CDR3 has 15 amino acids. After removal of 5 bases from V and 2 bases from J, the junction contained 3 bases not matched to a gene. Germline CDR1 and CDR2: SGHAT and FQNNGV. CDR3 residues: CASSRTSGYTDTQYF. The CDR3 DNA is TGTGCCAGCAGCCGGACTAGCGGGTACACAGATACGCAGTATTTT.

This clone came up once. The genes are TRBV29-1 and TRBJ2-7; 7 bases fit TRBD1. J was trimmed by 6 bases and V by 3 bases; bases with no gene match: 20. The CDR3 sequence is 17 residues long. Germline CDR1 SQVTM, CDR2 ANQGSEA. The CDR3 region has the DNA TGCAGCGTTGATAATGGGGTTTGGGACAGCCAAACCTCCGAGCAGTACTTC. Translated, it gives CSVDNGVWDSQTSEQYF.

The chain is built from TRBV29-1 and TRBJ2-1; D is perhaps TRBD2 (5 bases). The V and J ends lost 7 bases and 2 bases respectively, with 9 bases between them. This CDR3 spans 12 amino acids. The germline CDR1 and CDR2 sequences are SQVTM and ANQGSEA. CDR3 region: CSAARAYNEQFF. The DNA of the CDR3 is TGCAGCGCTGCGCGGGCCTACAATGAGCAGTTCTTC.

This clone was seen a single time. This chain links TRBV5-5 with TRBJ2-1; D unresolved. The CDR3 runs 12 residues. V was shortened by 3 bases and J by 4 bases, with 5 bases between the two germline ends. Germline V gives CDR1 SGHKS, CDR2 YYEKEE (reference sequence). CDR3 residues: CASSWAYNEQFF. The CDR3 DNA sequence: TGTGCCAGCAGCTGGGCGTACAATGAGCAGTTCTTC.

The J gene is TRBJ2-5, the V gene TRBV19; 9 nucleotides match TRBD1. With the DNA end fitting TRBJ2-7 better, the J assignment may be wrong. There are 16 residues in the CDR3. Per germline, CDR1 LNHDA and CDR2 SQIVND (reference sequence). The CDR3 DNA reads as TGTGCCAGTAGCTCGATGGGGCCGGGACAGGGTACCGAGCAGTACTTC. Residues: CASSSMGPGQGTEQYF.

This sequence joins TRBV19 and TRBJ2-3; 12 bases are shared with TRBD2. Germline V CDR1 and CDR2: LNHDA, SQIVND (reference sequence). The CDR3 totals 18 residues. Germline trimming cut 5 bases from V and 2 bases from J; bases unmatched to any gene: 11. The CDR3 region is CASSRLAGGRRHTDTQYF. The CDR3 region has the DNA TGTGCCAGTAGTCGTCTAGCGGGAGGGCGGAGACACACAGATACGCAGTATTTT.

The chain has TRBV11-2 and TRBJ1-1, with 7 bases aligning to TRBD1. Germline V gene lookup returns CDR1 SGHAT and CDR2 FQNNGV. The V and J ends lost 4 bases and 0 bases, in that order; junction bases with no gene match: 8. This CDR3 region has 16 residues. The CDR3 protein is CASSSRQGIMNTEAFF. In DNA, the CDR3 is TGTGCCAGCAGCTCCCGACAGGGAATTATGAACACTGAAGCTTTCTTT. Supplemented by reference TRBV11-2 and TRBJ1-1, the full variable domain reads EAGVAQSPRYKIIEKRQSVAFWCNPISGHATLYWYQQILGQGPKLLIQFQNNGVVDDSQLPKDRFSAERLKGVDSTLKIQPAKLEDSAVYLCASSSRQGIMNTEAFFGQGTRLTVV.

This clone was counted once. The same CDR3 also results from other DNA sequences found in this sample. V gene TRBV7-6 combines with J gene TRBJ1-1; the D gene is possibly TRBD1 (5 bases). With 4 bases removed from V and 7 bases from J, the gap between germline ends came to 13 bases. The germline V gene encodes CDR1 SGHVS and CDR2 FNYEAQ. The CDR3 is made up of 13 amino acids. CDR3 sequence reads: CASSSSRQSEAFF. CDR3 nucleotide sequence: TGTGCCAGCAGCTCATCTCGACAGAGTGAAGCTTTCTTT.

The V call is TRBV11-2, the J call TRBJ1-2, with D perhaps TRBD1 (5 bases). Germline V gene lookup returns CDR1 SGHAT and CDR2 FQNNGV. V was cut by 5 bases and J by 2 bases, with 6 bases left in between. The CDR3 is 12 residues long. The CDR3 DNA sequence: TGTGCCAGCAGCAAGGGGAACTATGGCTACACCTTC. Its translation: CASSKGNYGYTF.

The V gene is TRBV11-3, the J gene TRBJ2-2, with a tentative D call TRBD2 (5 bases). CDR1 is SGHNT, CDR2 YENEEA, per germline. Deletions cut 5 bases from V and 7 bases from J, with 11 bases between. This CDR3 has 13 amino acids. CDR3 nucleotide sequence: TGTGCCAGCAGCCCCTCGAGCGGCGGGGAGCTGTTTTTT. Translation gives CASSPSSGGELFF.

The DNA for the CDR3 is TGTGCCAGCAGCACAAGGGGAGGCGGGGGGACGAACACCGGGGAGCTGTTTTTT. It is translated as CASSTRGGGGTNTGELFF. The chain recombines TRBV7-6 with TRBJ2-2, with TRBD2 matching 8 bases. Trimming at V came to 5 bases and at J to 0 bases, leaving 11 bases not matched to a gene. This CDR3 is 18 amino acids long. The V gene's germline CDR1 is SGHVS and CDR2 FNYEAQ.

This chain links TRBV5-1 with TRBJ1-6; D might be TRBD1 (5 bases). This CDR3 is 14 amino acids long. Germline V CDR1 and CDR2: SGHRS, YFSETQ. Trimming took off 5 bases at V and 11 bases at J, with 17 bases between the two ends. CDR3 amino acids: CASRGGGQEPPLHF. The CDR3 DNA follows: TGCGCCAGCAGGGGGGGAGGGCAGGAGCCACCCCTCCACTTT.

This chain joins TRBV5-5 and TRBJ2-7, with 7 bases aligning to TRBD1. J was trimmed by 0 bases and V by 4 bases; bases with no gene match: 7. This CDR3 is 15 amino acids long. Germline CDR1 and CDR2: SGHKS and YYEKEE (reference sequence). CDR3 sequence (DNA): TGTGCCAGCAGCGTCTCGACAGGGAGCTCCTACGAGCAGTACTTC. It is translated as CASSVSTGSSYEQYF.

The chain is built from TRBV27 and TRBJ1-1, with 7 nucleotides matching TRBD1. This CDR3 contains 17 residues. V shed 4 bases, J shed 0 bases, and the junction held 11 bases outside the gene matches. Germline V gene lookup returns CDR1 MNHEY and CDR2 SMNVEV (reference sequence). CDR3 residues: CASSSGDSPLVNTEAFF. The CDR3 DNA is TGTGCCAGCAGTTCGGGGGACAGCCCTCTGGTGAACACTGAAGCTTTCTTT.

V is TRBV27 and J is TRBJ2-1; possibly TRBD2 for D (7 bases). CDR1 is MNHEY and CDR2 is SMNVEV in the germline V gene (reference sequence). CDR3 length: 16 residues. V was cut by 4 bases and J by 0 bases, with 13 bases left in between. The CDR3 DNA reads as TGTGCCAGCAGTTGGTCGGGGGGCGACTCCTACAATGAGCAGTTCTTC. Translation gives CASSWSGGDSYNEQFF.

The CDR3 spells CASSSHNYGYTF. In DNA form, the CDR3 reads TGCGCCAGCAGCTCCCATAACTATGGCTACACCTTC. The rearrangement joins TRBV5-1 to TRBJ1-2; D is uncertain. The CDR3 is made up of 12 amino acids. In germline, CDR1 is SGHRS, CDR2 YFSETQ. V was shortened by 3 bases and J by 1 base, with 4 bases between the two germline ends.

This chain joins TRBV27 and TRBJ1-6; D uncertain. The CDR3 is 16 residues long. The germline V and J ends were trimmed by 2 bases and 6 bases, with 14 bases remaining between them. Per germline, CDR1 MNHEY and CDR2 SMNVEV (reference sequence). CDR3 loop: CASSLGQVTFNSPLHF. CDR3 DNA sequence: TGTGCCAGCAGTTTAGGGCAGGTTACTTTTAATTCACCCCTCCACTTT.

The rearrangement links TRBV30 to TRBJ2-2, with 8 bases matching TRBD1. The J segment lost 6 bases and the V segment lost 8 bases, leaving 17 bases of the junction unmatched. Per the germline V gene, CDR1 is GTSNPN and CDR2 is SVGIG (reference sequence). The CDR3 contains 16 residues. CDR3 loop: CAVYGRDRPRAGELFF. The DNA of the CDR3 is TGTGCCGTCTACGGGCGGGACAGGCCGCGCGCCGGGGAGCTGTTTTTT.

This rearrangement joins TRBV5-5 to TRBJ1-1; TRBD1 might be the D (5 bases). Trimming took 4 bases from V and 3 from J, leaving 10 bases between them. The CDR3 is 13 residues long. Per germline, CDR1 SGHKS and CDR2 YYEKEE (reference sequence). CDR3 nucleotides: TGTGCCAGCAGCCCGCCGGGGGACACTGAAGCTTTCTTT. Encoded protein: CASSPPGDTEAFF.

V is TRBV30 and J is TRBJ1-6; TRBD1 agrees at 11 bases. The CDR3 extends over 15 amino acids. CDR1 is GTSNPN, CDR2 SVGIG, per germline (reference sequence). Trimming removed 2 bases from V and 17 bases from J; junction bases left unmatched: 14. Written as DNA, the CDR3 is TGTGCCTGGAGTTACTTCACCGGGACAGGGGGTACAATCCACTTT. It codes for CAWSYFTGTGGTIHF.

This clone showed up just a few times. This rearrangement joins TRBV29-1 to TRBJ1-4, with D perhaps TRBD1 (6 bases). CDR1 SQVTM and CDR2 ANQGSEA come from the germline V gene. The CDR3 runs 13 residues. The ends were cut back, 6 bases at V and 6 bases at J, with 14 bases in the middle. For the CDR3, the DNA is TGCAGCGTAGTCCAGGGGCCGGATGAAAAACTGTTTTTT. Translated: CSVVQGPDEKLFF.